This TCR beta chain originates from a study of blood T cell repertoires in COVID-19. Across the whole study: Researchers got acute and convalescent COVID-19 samples from the United States, Italy and Spain. Sources were T cells, B-cell-depleted T cells, or PBMCs; the material itself was cDNA or gDNA.

Deletions cut 3 bases from V and 11 bases from J, with 13 bases between. The germline V gene encodes CDR1 SEHNR and CDR2 FQNEAQ (reference sequence). The CDR3 totals 12 residues. Original data processing: Amplification with reference gene primers provided the estimates of nucleated cell counts. TCRdb's copy holds only in-frame clones and misses some; the assay was immunoSEQ multiplex PCR. That table is the source of V, J and clone size, and D and trimming were worked out from the DNA. The data hold over 95,000 clones, with more than 65% observed a single time. The clonotype comes from a woman of 80 years or more with active or convalescent COVID-19. This sequence joins TRBV7-9 and TRBJ1-1; D call uncertain. Sequencing was carried out using peripheral blood. CDR3 protein: CASSLSREVAFF. DNA of the CDR3: TGTGCCAGCAGCTTGTCCCGGGAAGTGGCTTTCTTT.